Listed below are T cell receptor beta chains from one sample, sequenced in a study of CD8+CD57+ T cells in acquired aplastic anemia. One entry per CDR3 protein, called by TCRdb with MiXCR from the reads. Of fewer than 100,000 distinct CDR3 sequences detected, about half appear once; the ten largest clones hold 66%. The source material was sorted CD4+, CD8+, or CD8+CD57+ T cells (not recorded which) from PBMCs. These TCRs come from a human donor in good health, serving as a control. Each CDR3 is given with its conserved first and last residue. Fields, in order: D gene, clone size, V gene, J gene, CDR3 DNA, CDR3 protein. A D gene is named only where the DNA matches it firmly. Some rows mark clone size as missing; the rest say once, few, many or name a class of expanded clone.

>-|few|TRBV4-3|TRBJ1-6
TGCGCCAGCAGCCAGGCAGGTTATTCACCCCTCCACTTT
CASSQAGYSPLHF
>-|once|TRBV28|TRBJ1-1
TGTGCCAGCAGTTTAAGAGGAGGGGGAGGTGGTGAAGCTTTCTTT
CASSLRGGGGGEAFF
>-|-|TRBV15|TRBJ2-3
TGTGCCACCAGGGGATTCGGCACAGATACGCAGTATTTT
CATRGFGTDTQYF
>-|many|TRBV25-1|TRBJ1-5
TGTGCCAGCAGCCGTGGGAGCAATCAGCCCCAGCATTTT
CASSRGSNQPQHF
>-|-|TRBV12-5|TRBJ2-2
TGTGCTAGTGGACATCCGAACACCGGGGAGCTGTTTTTT
CASGHPNTGELFF
>TRBD2|-|TRBV2|TRBJ2-1
TGTGCCAGCAGTGAACTAGCGGGGAAAGGTGAGCAGTTCTTC
CASSELAGKGEQFF
>-|-|TRBV25-1|TRBJ1-1
TGTGCCAGCAGTGGACGAGCGGACACTGAAGCTTTCTTT
CASSGRADTEAFF
>TRBD2|-|TRBV20-1|TRBJ2-7
TGCAGTGCTAGAGATCTTGGGACTAGCGGGCTAGACGAGCAGTACTTC
CSARDLGTSGLDEQYF
>-|-|TRBV29-1|TRBJ1-1
TGCAGCGTTGGTCTCGGGAAGGCAGTGTACACTGAAGCTTTCTTT
CSVGLGKAVYTEAFF
>-|-|TRBV25-1|TRBJ2-7
TGTGCCAGCAGTGGAAAGGATACTTACGAGCAGTACTTC
CASSGKDTYEQYF
>-|-|TRBV2|TRBJ1-3
TGTGCCAGCAGTGAAGGGACAGAGAACACCATATATTTT
CASSEGTENTIYF
>TRBD1|few|TRBV5-1|TRBJ2-7
TGCGCCAGCAGCTTGGGACAGGGTAACGAGCAGCACTTC
CASSLGQGNEQHF
>-|-|TRBV2|TRBJ1-5
TGTGCCAGCAGGGGTAGCAATCAGCCCCAGCATTTT
CASRGSNQPQHF
>-|many|TRBV19|TRBJ1-2
TGTGCCAGTAGGGAGGAGGGGGTCTCTTTCACCTTC
CASREEGVSFTF
>-|-|TRBV10-3|TRBJ2-7
TGTGCCATCAGCACCCGTTACGAGCAGTACTTC
CAISTRYEQYF
>-|many|TRBV2|TRBJ1-5
TGTGCCAGCAGTGAGTGGGGAGGCAATCAGCCCCAGCATTTT
CASSEWGGNQPQHF
>-|few|TRBV28|TRBJ2-7
TGTGCCAGTCTCGAGTCGGGGAACACCTACGAGCAGTACTTC
CASLESGNTYEQYF
>TRBD2|-|TRBV15|TRBJ2-3
TGTGCCACCAGCAGAGGTAGTAGCGGGGGCACAGATACGCAGTATTTT
CATSRGSSGGTDTQYF
>-|many|TRBV29-1|TRBJ2-2
TGCAGCGTTCCCTTGGGGTCGAACACCGGGGAGCTGTTTTTT
CSVPLGSNTGELFF
>-|many|TRBV7-2|TRBJ2-7
TGTGCCAGCAGCCAAACTAGGGCCTCCTACGAGCAGTACTTC
CASSQTRASYEQYF
>TRBD1|-|TRBV20-1|TRBJ2-7
TGCAGTGCTAGCCCGGAACAGGGGGCCTACGAGCAGTACTTC
CSASPEQGAYEQYF
>-|once|TRBV29-1|TRBJ1-2
TGCAGCGTTGAAGGGCTCTATGGCTACACCTTC
CSVEGLYGYTF
>-|few|TRBV9|TRBJ2-2
TGTGCCAGCAGCGTAGTACTTAACACCGGGGAGCTGTTTTTT
CASSVVLNTGELFF
>-|-|TRBV19|TRBJ1-6
TGTGCCAGTAGTATGGCGGAGACCAATAATTCACCCCTCCACTTT
CASSMAETNNSPLHF
>-|-|TRBV19|TRBJ2-2
TGTGCCAGTAGGGACGACCCGAACACCGGGGAGCTGTTTTTT
CASRDDPNTGELFF
>-|-|TRBV9|TRBJ2-7
TGTGCCAGCAGCGTAGCGTCTAGCAGCTACGAGCAGTACTTC
CASSVASSSYEQYF
>-|many|TRBV9|TRBJ2-1
TGTGCCAGCAGCGTAACGGCCTCTGAGCAGTTCTTC
CASSVTASEQFF
>TRBD1|many|TRBV29-1|TRBJ1-2
TGCAGCGTTGTGGATACAGGGGCGCGGGGCTACACCTTC
CSVVDTGARGYTF
>-|many|TRBV20-1|TRBJ2-5
TGCAGTGCTAGAGGGTTCTCGGGGTACCAAGAGACCCAGTACTTC
CSARGFSGYQETQYF
>-|-|TRBV18|TRBJ2-7
TGTGCCAGCTCACCAGAACCGACGGGAATCTACGAGCAGTACTTC
CASSPEPTGIYEQYF
>-|few|TRBV27|TRBJ1-5
TGTGCCAGCAGTTTAAGAGATAGCAATCAGCCCCAGCATTTT
CASSLRDSNQPQHF
>TRBD2|many|TRBV5-8|TRBJ2-5
TGTGCCAGCAGTCCGAGCGGGGGCCAAGAGACCCAGTACTTC
CASSPSGGQETQYF